Following are 24 T cell receptor beta chains from one sample sequenced in a study of blood T cells in healthy people across ages. A sample-barcoded 5' primer and a J-beta primer mix were used in a second PCR of roughly 7 to 11 cycles. TCRdb called the 5' RACE reads again in MiXCR, with one record for every CDR3 protein. The top ten hold about 8% of the sample, which has 1.5 million to 2 million distinct CDR3 sequences, about 30% seen once. The sequenced sample was blood. All receptors derive from a woman aged 30 to 39 in good health.

The table lists this clonotype with many counts. The CDR3, as DNA: TGCAGCGTTGAAATCCGCGAGACCCAGTACTTC. Residues: CSVEIRETQYF. The chain is built from TRBV29-1 and TRBJ2-5; D remains unclear. The CDR3 is 11 amino acids. Trimming removed 2 bases from V and 5 bases from J, with 6 bases in between. CDR1 and CDR2 (germline): SQVTM, ANQGSEA. Using reference TRBV29-1 and TRBJ2-5 for the parts outside the CDR3, the full variable domain is SAVISQKPSRDICQRGTSLTIQCQVDSQVTMMFWYRQQPGQSLTLIATANQGSEATYESGFVIDKFPISRPNLTFSTLTVSNMSPEDSSIYLCSVEIRETQYFGPGTRLLVL.

This sequence joins TRBV6-6 and TRBJ1-2; D possibly corresponds to TRBD1 (5 bases). The CDR3 extends over 13 amino acids. Trimming removed 2 bases at V and 6 bases at J, with 10 bases between. The germline V gene has CDR1 MNHNY and CDR2 SVGAGI (reference sequence). Here the CDR3 DNA reads TGTGCCAGCAGTTACATCCAAGGGGATGGCTACACCTTC. Amino acid sequence: CASSYIQGDGYTF.

This clonotype came up many times. This chain joins TRBV20-1 and TRBJ2-4; 8 bases agree with TRBD1. The CDR3 contains 15 residues. Trimming removed 5 bases from V and 3 bases from J; junction bases left unmatched: 9. CDR1 is DFQATT and CDR2 is SNEGSKA in the germline V gene (reference sequence). DNA for the CDR3: TGCAGTGCTCGTGGACAGGGTAGTAACAAAAACATTCAGTACTTC. This encodes CSARGQGSNKNIQYF.

The V gene is TRBV5-5, the J gene TRBJ2-7, with 8 bases matching TRBD2. CDR3 length: 15 amino acids. The germline gives CDR1 SGHKS, CDR2 YYEKEE (reference sequence). With 4 bases clipped from V and 6 bases from J, the junction kept 12 bases outside the gene matches. The CDR3 DNA is TGTGCCAGCAGCCTTACTTCGACTAGCGTGGGCGAGCAGTACTTC. Its protein product is CASSLTSTSVGEQYF.

A few counts support this clonotype. This sequence joins TRBV10-3 and TRBJ1-1; D might be TRBD1 (6 bases). Germline V gene lookup returns CDR1 ENHRY and CDR2 SYGVKD. V was pared by 6 bases and J by 4 bases, with 15 bases between. CDR3 length equals 14 residues. CDR3 bases: TGTGCCATCAGGGGGGTGGGGGCACCCACTGAAGCTTTCTTT. It encodes CAIRGVGAPTEAFF.

This rearrangement joins TRBV2 to TRBJ1-6; the match to TRBD1 covers 11 bases. Germline CDR1 SNHLY, CDR2 FYNNEI. The CDR3 has 14 amino acids. The V segment lost 7 bases and the J segment 9 bases; nucleotides outside the gene matches: 5. In DNA form, the CDR3 reads TGTGCCAGCACGGCCGGGACAGGGGGTTCACCCCTCCACTTT. Residues: CASTAGTGGSPLHF.

This clonotype appeared a few times. V usage is TRBV2 and J usage is TRBJ2-7; D unresolved. V dropped 2 bases and J dropped 6 bases, with 11 bases sitting between them. The length of the CDR3 is 13 residues. The germline CDR1 and CDR2 sequences are SNHLY and FYNNEI. This CDR3 is CASSELGFGEQYF. DNA for the CDR3: TGTGCCAGCAGTGAACTGGGGTTCGGCGAGCAGTACTTC.

This clonotype came up a few times. The chain employs TRBV12-5 and TRBJ2-7; 8 nucleotides align to TRBD1. The germline V gene has CDR1 LGHNT and CDR2 FRNRAP. The CDR3 spans 17 residues. Trimming cost V 2 bases and J 4 bases; bases outside gene matches: 13. The DNA for the CDR3 is TGTGCTAGTGGTTTGAGACGCCTAGGACAGGGACGTTACGAGCAGTACTTC. Amino acid sequence: CASGLRRLGQGRYEQYF.

This rearrangement joins TRBV28 to TRBJ2-6, with a tentative D call TRBD1 (6 bases). The V end was cut by 7 bases, the J end by 0 bases, with 16 bases between. This CDR3 comprises 17 residues. Germline V gives CDR1 MDHEN, CDR2 SYDVKM. This chain's CDR3 is CASKGETGYSGANVLTF. CDR3 sequence (DNA): TGTGCCAGCAAGGGGGAGACAGGCTACTCTGGGGCCAACGTCCTGACTTTC.

This rearrangement joins TRBV20-1 to TRBJ1-5; 7 bases are shared with TRBD1. The CDR3 has 14 amino acids. The germline V gene encodes CDR1 DFQATT and CDR2 SNEGSKA (reference sequence). V lost 3 bases, J lost 3 bases, and 5 bases stayed unmatched. The CDR3 spells CSARKGAINQPQHF. In DNA form, the CDR3 reads TGCAGTGCTAGGAAGGGGGCAATCAATCAGCCCCAGCATTTT.

This clonotype was observed a handful of times. This chain uses TRBV4-1 with TRBJ1-2, with 7 bases matching TRBD1. This CDR3 has 15 residues. CDR1 is MGHRA, CDR2 YSYEKL, per germline. The ends lost 5 bases at V and 5 bases at J; junction bases unmatched: 11. In nucleotides, the CDR3 is TGCGCCAGCAGCAGGGGGCTAGGACAACCTTATGGCTACACCTTC. This sequence encodes CASSRGLGQPYGYTF.

The chain employs TRBV28 and TRBJ2-5; tentatively, D is TRBD1 or TRBD2 (5 bases each). The V end lost 4 bases, the J end lost 5 bases, and 14 bases lay between the germline ends. Germline values: CDR1 MDHEN, CDR2 SYDVKM. The CDR3 sequence is 14 residues long. CDR3 protein: CASSWNQGPETQYF. CDR3 nucleotide sequence: TGTGCCAGCAGTTGGAACCAGGGACCGGAGACCCAGTACTTC.

V and J are TRBV29-1 and TRBJ1-1, with no clear D. Per the germline V gene, CDR1 is SQVTM and CDR2 is ANQGSEA. The length of the CDR3 is 13 residues. V dropped 6 bases and J dropped 7 bases, with 18 bases sitting between them. CDR3 sequence: CSVASGPSVEAFF. The CDR3 DNA is TGCAGCGTCGCTAGCGGGCCTTCCGTTGAAGCTTTCTTT.

The chain recombines TRBV5-1 with TRBJ2-1, with D possibly matching TRBD1 (7 bases). The V and J ends lost 0 bases and 3 bases respectively, with 13 bases between them. This CDR3 has 16 residues. Per the germline V gene, CDR1 is SGHRS and CDR2 is YFSETQ. CDR3 region: CASSLAGDRFYNEQFF. CDR3 nucleotides: TGCGCCAGCAGCTTGGCGGGGGACAGATTCTACAATGAGCAGTTCTTC.

The chain combines TRBV6-2 or TRBV6-3 with TRBJ1-5, with TRBD1 identical over 9 bases. With V trimmed by 6 bases and J by 6 bases, 6 bases remained unmatched. This CDR3 spans 14 amino acids. CDR1 and CDR2 (germline): MNHEY, SVGEGT. The CDR3 protein is CASRPQGASQPQHF. DNA of the CDR3: TGTGCCAGCAGACCACAGGGGGCAAGTCAGCCCCAGCATTTT.

This clonotype was seen ten or more times. One junction end disagrees with the germline gene, perhaps due to a read error. This sequence joins TRBV20-1 and TRBJ2-7; D is possibly TRBD1 or TRBD2 (5 bases each). The CDR3 has 13 amino acids. Germline CDR1 and CDR2: DFQATT and SNEGSKA (reference sequence). The CDR3 DNA is TGCAGTTCTAGGGGCGGACTTTCCTACGAGCAGTACTTC. Amino acid sequence: CSSRGGLSYEQYF.

This clonotype was found a few times. This chain's CDR3 is CASPSPLTGVHEQYF. In DNA form, the CDR3 reads TGTGCCAGTCCCAGCCCCTTGACAGGGGTACACGAGCAGTACTTC. The chain combines TRBV6-1 with TRBJ2-7; 8 bases map to TRBD1. CDR3 size: 15 residues. Germline trimming cut 9 bases from V and 5 bases from J; bases unmatched to any gene: 15. Germline V gene lookup returns CDR1 MNHNS and CDR2 SASEGT.

This clonotype came up a few times. This rearrangement joins TRBV20-1 to TRBJ1-5; no firm D call. This CDR3 is built from 16 residues. Trimming took off 0 bases at V and 5 bases at J, with 17 bases between the two ends. Germline CDR1 DFQATT, CDR2 SNEGSKA (reference sequence). The CDR3 nucleotides read TGCAGTGCTAGAGACGGGCAGGTTTCTGCAGATCAGCCCCAGCATTTT. This sequence encodes CSARDGQVSADQPQHF.

The chain links TRBV28 to TRBJ2-1, with a weak D call TRBD1 (5 bases). From germline, CDR1 is MDHEN and CDR2 SYDVKM. Trimming pared 8 bases from V and 1 base from J, leaving 27 bases between. The CDR3 sequence is 19 residues long. The CDR3 sequence is CASSNGIGATLPSYNEQFF. As DNA, the CDR3 is TGTGCCAGCTCAAATGGGATTGGGGCGACGCTTCCGTCCTACAATGAGCAGTTCTTC.

This clonotype has more than one count but fewer than ten. The J gene is TRBJ1-2, the V gene TRBV18, with 8 nucleotides matching TRBD1. The CDR3 extends over 18 amino acids. Germline V gene sequence: CDR1 KGHSH, CDR2 LQKENI. J was trimmed by 4 bases and V by 8 bases; bases with no gene match: 21. The CDR3 loop is CASLPTLQGVAPGYGYTF. Written as DNA, the CDR3 is TGTGCCAGCCTTCCAACCCTACAGGGGGTGGCCCCAGGCTATGGCTACACCTTC.

This clonotype was detected ten times or more. The chain joins TRBV15 to TRBJ2-5, with D maybe TRBD1 (7 bases). V was cut by 6 bases and J by 5 bases, with 10 bases left in between. CDR3 length: 12 amino acids. Germline-derived CDR1 and CDR2 are LNHNV and YYDKDF (reference sequence). CDR3 sequence: CATRQGRETQYF. As DNA, the CDR3 is TGTGCCACCAGACAGGGGAGGGAGACCCAGTACTTC. The full variable domain, in which reference TRBV15 and TRBJ2-5 provide the parts outside the CDR3, is DAMVIQNPRYQVTQFGKPVTLSCSQTLNHNVMYWYQQKSSQAPKLLFHYYDKDFNNEADTPDNFQSRRPNTSFCFLDIRSPGLGDTAMYLCATRQGRETQYFGPGTRLLVL.

CDR3 protein: CASSQDPTGVGETQYF. CDR3 DNA sequence: TGTGCCAGCAGCCAAGATCCGACAGGGGTTGGAGAGACCCAGTACTTC. The genes are TRBV3-1 and TRBJ2-5; 8 bases map to TRBD1. V lost 0 bases to trimming and J lost 4 bases; unmatched junction nucleotides: 7. CDR1 is LGHDT, CDR2 YNNKEL, per germline (reference sequence). This CDR3 spans 16 amino acids.

This clonotype was seen a handful of times. V and J are TRBV18 and TRBJ2-6, with 7 bases lining up with TRBD1. This CDR3 comprises 18 residues. CDR1 and CDR2 from the germline V gene are KGHSH and LQKENI. V was clipped by 3 bases and J by 1 base; unmatched bases: 9. The CDR3 region is CASSPYWTGVSGANVLTF. The CDR3 bases are TGTGCCAGCTCACCGTACTGGACAGGAGTTTCTGGGGCCAACGTCCTGACTTTC.

This clonotype was counted only a few times. This chain uses TRBV7-9 with TRBJ2-7, with 7 positions matching TRBD2. CDR3 length: 12 residues. CDR1 and CDR2 (germline): SEHNR, FQNEAQ (reference sequence). With V trimmed by 6 bases and J by 7 bases, 6 bases remained unmatched. CDR3 sequence reads: CASRSGGNEQYF. As DNA, the CDR3 is TGTGCCAGCAGGTCGGGAGGTAATGAGCAGTACTTC.